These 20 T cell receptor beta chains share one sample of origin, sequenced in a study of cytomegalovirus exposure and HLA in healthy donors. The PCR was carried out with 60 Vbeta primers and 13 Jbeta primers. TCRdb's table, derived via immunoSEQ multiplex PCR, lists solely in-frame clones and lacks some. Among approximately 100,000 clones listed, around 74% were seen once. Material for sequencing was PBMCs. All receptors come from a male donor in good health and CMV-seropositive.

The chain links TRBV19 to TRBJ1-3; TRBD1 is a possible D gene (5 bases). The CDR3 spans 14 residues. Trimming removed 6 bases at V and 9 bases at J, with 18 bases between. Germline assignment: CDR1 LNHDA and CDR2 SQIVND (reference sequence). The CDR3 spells CASSEAGGSGTIYF. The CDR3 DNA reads TGTGCCAGTAGCGAGGCCGGGGGATCCGGCACCATATATTTT. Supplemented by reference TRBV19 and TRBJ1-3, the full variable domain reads DGGITQSPKYLFRKEGQNVTLSCEQNLNHDAMYWYRQDPGQGLRLIYYSQIVNDFQKGDIAEGYSVSREKKESFPLTVTSAQKNPTAFYLCASSEAGGSGTIYFGEGSWLTVV.

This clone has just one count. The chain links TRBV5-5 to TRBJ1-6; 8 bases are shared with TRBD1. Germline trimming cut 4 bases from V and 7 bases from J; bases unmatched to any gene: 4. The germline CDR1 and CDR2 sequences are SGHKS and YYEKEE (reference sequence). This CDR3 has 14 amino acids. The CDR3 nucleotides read TGTGCCAGCAGCAGTGACAGGGGAAATTCACCCCTCCACTTT. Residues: CASSSDRGNSPLHF.

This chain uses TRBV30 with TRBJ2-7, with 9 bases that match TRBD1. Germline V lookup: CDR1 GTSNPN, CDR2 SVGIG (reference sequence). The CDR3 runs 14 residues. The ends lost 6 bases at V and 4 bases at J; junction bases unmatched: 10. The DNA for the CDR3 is TGTGCCTGCGCCCCCGGGACAGGGACGTACGAGCAGTACTTC. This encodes CACAPGTGTYEQYF.

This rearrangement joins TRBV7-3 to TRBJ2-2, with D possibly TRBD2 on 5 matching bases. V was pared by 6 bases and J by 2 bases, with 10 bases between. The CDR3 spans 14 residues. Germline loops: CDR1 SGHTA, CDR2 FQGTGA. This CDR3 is CASREVANTGELFF. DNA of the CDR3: TGTGCCAGCAGGGAGGTTGCCAACACCGGGGAGCTGTTTTTT. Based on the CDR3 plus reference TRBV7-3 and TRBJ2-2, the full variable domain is GAGVSQTPSNKVTEKGKYVELRCDPISGHTALYWYRQSLGQGPEFLIYFQGTGAADDSGLPNDRFFAVRPEGSVSTLKIQRTERGDSAVYLCASREVANTGELFFGEGSRLTVL.

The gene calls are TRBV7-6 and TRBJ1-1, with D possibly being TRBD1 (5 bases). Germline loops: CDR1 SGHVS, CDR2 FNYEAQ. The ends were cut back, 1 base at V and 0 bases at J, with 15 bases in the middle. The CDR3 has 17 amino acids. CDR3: CASSLGGIRGMNTEAFF. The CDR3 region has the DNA TGTGCCAGCAGCTTAGGCGGGATTCGGGGGATGAACACTGAAGCTTTCTTT.

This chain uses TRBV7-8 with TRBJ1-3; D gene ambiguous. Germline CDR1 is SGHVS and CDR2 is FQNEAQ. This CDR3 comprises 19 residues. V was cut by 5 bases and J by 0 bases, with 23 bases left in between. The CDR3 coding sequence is TGTGCCAGCAGCCCCCCGGCTAAGTCAGGAGGAATCTCTGGAAACACCATATATTTT. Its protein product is CASSPPAKSGGISGNTIYF. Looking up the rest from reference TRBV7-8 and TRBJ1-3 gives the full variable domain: GAGVSQSPRYKVAKRGQDVALRCDPISGHVSLFWYQQALGQGPEFLTYFQNEAQLDKSGLPSDRFFAERPEGSVSTLKIQRTQQEDSAVYLCASSPPAKSGGISGNTIYFGEGSWLTVV.

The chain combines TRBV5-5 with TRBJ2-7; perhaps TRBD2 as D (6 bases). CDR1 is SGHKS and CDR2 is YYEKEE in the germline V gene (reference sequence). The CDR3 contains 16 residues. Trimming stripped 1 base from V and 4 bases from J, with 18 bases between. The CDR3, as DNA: TGTGCCAGCAGCTTGATCTTACTTGCAGGGACTTACGAGCAGTACTTC. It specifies CASSLILLAGTYEQYF.

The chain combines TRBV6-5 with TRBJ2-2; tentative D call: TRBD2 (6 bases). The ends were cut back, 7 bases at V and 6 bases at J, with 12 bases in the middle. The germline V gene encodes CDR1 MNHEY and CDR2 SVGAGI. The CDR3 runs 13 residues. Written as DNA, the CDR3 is TGTGCCAGCAATGGGGGGATGGCCGGGGAGCTGTTTTTT. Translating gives CASNGGMAGELFF.

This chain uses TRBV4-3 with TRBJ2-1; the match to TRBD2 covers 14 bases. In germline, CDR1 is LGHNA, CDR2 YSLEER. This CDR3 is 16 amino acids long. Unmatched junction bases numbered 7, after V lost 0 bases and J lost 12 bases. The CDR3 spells CASSQDRTSGGRGQFF. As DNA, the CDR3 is TGCGCCAGCAGCCAAGATAGGACTAGCGGGGGGAGGGGGCAGTTCTTC.

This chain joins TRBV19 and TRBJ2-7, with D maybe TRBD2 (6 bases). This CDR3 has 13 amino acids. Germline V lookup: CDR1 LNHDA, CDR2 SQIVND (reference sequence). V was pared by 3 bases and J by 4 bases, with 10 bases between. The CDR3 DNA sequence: TGTGCCAGTAGTATGCGGGGACCGTACGAGCAGTACTTC. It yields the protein CASSMRGPYEQYF.

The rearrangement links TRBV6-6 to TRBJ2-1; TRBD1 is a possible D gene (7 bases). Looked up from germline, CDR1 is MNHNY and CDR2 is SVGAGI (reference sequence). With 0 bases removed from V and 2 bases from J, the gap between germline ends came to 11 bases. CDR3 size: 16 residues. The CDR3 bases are TGTGCCAGCAGTTACTCGGAGGGGGCCGCCTACAATGAGCAGTTCTTC. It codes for CASSYSEGAAYNEQFF.

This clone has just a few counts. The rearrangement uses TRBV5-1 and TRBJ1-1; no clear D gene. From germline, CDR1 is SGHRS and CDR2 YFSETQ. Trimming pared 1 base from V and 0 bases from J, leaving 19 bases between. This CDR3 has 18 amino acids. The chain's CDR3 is CASSLLGRRRPLNTEAFF. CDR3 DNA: TGCGCCAGCAGCTTGCTTGGCCGCAGGAGGCCATTGAACACTGAAGCTTTCTTT.

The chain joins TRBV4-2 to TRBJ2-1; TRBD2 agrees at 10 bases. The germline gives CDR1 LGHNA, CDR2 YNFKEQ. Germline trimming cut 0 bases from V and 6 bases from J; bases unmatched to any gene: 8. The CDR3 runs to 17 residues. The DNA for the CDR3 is TGTGCCAGCAGCCAAGATCCTAGACTAGCGGGCGTCAATGAGCAGTTCTTC. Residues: CASSQDPRLAGVNEQFF.

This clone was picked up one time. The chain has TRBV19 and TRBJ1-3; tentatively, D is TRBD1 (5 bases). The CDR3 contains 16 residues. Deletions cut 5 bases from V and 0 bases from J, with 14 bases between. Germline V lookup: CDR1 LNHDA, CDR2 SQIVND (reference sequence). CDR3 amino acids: CASSARTFYSGNTIYF. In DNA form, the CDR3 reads TGTGCCAGTAGTGCTAGGACATTTTACTCTGGAAACACCATATATTTT. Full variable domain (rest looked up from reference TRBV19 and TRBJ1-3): DGGITQSPKYLFRKEGQNVTLSCEQNLNHDAMYWYRQDPGQGLRLIYYSQIVNDFQKGDIAEGYSVSREKKESFPLTVTSAQKNPTAFYLCASSARTFYSGNTIYFGEGSWLTVV.

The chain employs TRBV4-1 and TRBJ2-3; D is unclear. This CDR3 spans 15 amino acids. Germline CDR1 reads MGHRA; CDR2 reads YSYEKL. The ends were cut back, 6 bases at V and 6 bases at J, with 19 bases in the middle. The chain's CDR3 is CASRYTTGVTDTQYF. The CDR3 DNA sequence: TGCGCCAGCAGATATACGACTGGAGTGACGGATACGCAGTATTTT.

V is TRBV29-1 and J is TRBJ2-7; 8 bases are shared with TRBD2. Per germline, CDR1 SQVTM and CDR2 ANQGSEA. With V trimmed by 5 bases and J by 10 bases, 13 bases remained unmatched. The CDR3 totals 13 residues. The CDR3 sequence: CSVSLSGARDQYF. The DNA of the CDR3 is TGCAGCGTTTCGCTTAGCGGGGCAAGGGATCAGTACTTC.

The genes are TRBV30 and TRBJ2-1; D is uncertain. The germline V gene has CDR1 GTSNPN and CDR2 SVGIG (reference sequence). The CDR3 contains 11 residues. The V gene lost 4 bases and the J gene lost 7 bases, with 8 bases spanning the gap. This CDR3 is CAWMGWNEQFF. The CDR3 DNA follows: TGTGCCTGGATGGGCTGGAATGAGCAGTTCTTC.

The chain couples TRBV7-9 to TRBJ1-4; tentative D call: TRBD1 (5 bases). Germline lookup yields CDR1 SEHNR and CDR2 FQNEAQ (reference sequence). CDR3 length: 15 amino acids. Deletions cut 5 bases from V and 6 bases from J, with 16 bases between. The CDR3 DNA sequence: TGTGCCAGCAGCCCAAGTCAGGGTTTTGATGAAAAACTGTTTTTT. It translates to CASSPSQGFDEKLFF.

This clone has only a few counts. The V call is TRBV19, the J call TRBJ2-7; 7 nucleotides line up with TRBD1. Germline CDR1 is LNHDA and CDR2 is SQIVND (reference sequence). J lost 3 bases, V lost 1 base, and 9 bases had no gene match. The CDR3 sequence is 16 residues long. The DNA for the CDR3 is TGTGCCAGTAGTATAGGAGTCCGGGACAGTCTCTACGAGCAGTACTTC. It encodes CASSIGVRDSLYEQYF.

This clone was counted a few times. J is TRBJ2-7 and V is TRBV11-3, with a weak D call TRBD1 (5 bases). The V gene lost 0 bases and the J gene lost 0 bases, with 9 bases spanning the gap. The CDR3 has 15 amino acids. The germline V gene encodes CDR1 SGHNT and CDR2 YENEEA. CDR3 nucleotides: TGTGCCAGCAGCTTAGAAGGGGTTGCCTCCTACGAGCAGTACTTC. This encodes CASSLEGVASYEQYF. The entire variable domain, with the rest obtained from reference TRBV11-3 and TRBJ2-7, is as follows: EAGVVQSPRYKIIEKKQPVAFWCNPISGHNTLYWYLQNLGQGPELLIRYENEEAVDDSQLPKDRFSAERLKGVDSTLKIQPAELGDSAVYLCASSLEGVASYEQYFGPGTRLTVT.